The 22 T cell receptor beta chains below were found in one sample sequenced in a study of response to subunit inactivated influenza vaccine. TCRdb re-called the RT-PCR reads with MiXCR, one entry per CDR3 protein. The sample has about 180,000 distinct CDR3 sequences, around 9% seen once; the top ten hold 11%. The material was non-naive T cells sorted from PBMCs, obtained on the day of vaccination. Receptors originate from a man aged 45-65 years who received an inactivated influenza vaccine.

This clonotype has a handful of counts. This rearrangement joins TRBV4-1 to TRBJ1-6, with D perhaps matching TRBD1 (6 bases). Germline V gene sequence: CDR1 MGHRA, CDR2 YSYEKL. There are 15 residues in the CDR3. The V end was cut by 4 bases, the J end by 7 bases, with 14 bases between. The CDR3 region is CASSRGQFTNSPLHF. The DNA of the CDR3 is TGCGCCAGCAGCCGAGGACAGTTCACAAATTCACCCCTCCACTTT.

V and J are TRBV6-2 or TRBV6-3 and TRBJ1-1, with 10 bases identical to TRBD1. With 4 bases clipped from V and 1 base from J, the junction kept 18 bases outside the gene matches. The CDR3 sequence is 20 residues long. In germline, CDR1 is MNHEY, CDR2 SVGEGT. The CDR3 region has the DNA TGTGCCAGCAGTTCTCCACCCCTCGGGACAGGGGAGGAGTGGAACACTGAAGCTTTCTTT. It specifies CASSSPPLGTGEEWNTEAFF.

The chain couples TRBV7-2 to TRBJ2-3; D remains ambiguous. This CDR3 spans 13 amino acids. Trimming shortened V by 1 base and J by 2 bases, and 4 bases separated the two germline ends. Germline V gene sequence: CDR1 SGHTA, CDR2 FQGNSA. In DNA form, the CDR3 reads TGTGCCAGCAGCTTAGTTTACACAGATACGCAGTATTTT. Its translation is CASSLVYTDTQYF.

This clonotype occurred many times. The genes are TRBV6-2 or TRBV6-3 and TRBJ1-1; D perhaps matches TRBD1 (6 bases). The CDR3 has 15 amino acids. Trimming removed 6 bases at V and 2 bases at J, with 16 bases between. Germline V lookup: CDR1 MNHEY, CDR2 SVGEGT. The CDR3 nucleotides are TGTGCCAGCAGGCCAACGGGACACTCAAACACTGAAGCTTTCTTT. This encodes CASRPTGHSNTEAFF.

This clonotype was seen at least ten times. This chain links TRBV7-6 with TRBJ1-2; possibly TRBD1 for D (6 bases). Germline lookup yields CDR1 SGHVS and CDR2 FNYEAQ. This CDR3 spans 18 amino acids. The ends were cut back, 1 base at V and 8 bases at J, with 26 bases in the middle. Here the CDR3 DNA reads TGTGCCAGCAGCTTAGTTAGCAGGGGCCGATCCCACCTCTTGGGCTACACCTTC. Translation gives CASSLVSRGRSHLLGYTF.

This clonotype has more than one count but fewer than ten. This chain uses TRBV11-2 with TRBJ2-5; 16 bases fit TRBD2. From germline, CDR1 is SGHAT and CDR2 FQNNGV. The CDR3 covers 18 residues. J lost 4 bases, V lost 3 bases, and 8 bases had no gene match. CDR3 in DNA: TGTGCCAGCAGCTTGCCTCGGGGACTAGCGGGGGGGCCAGAGACCCAGTACTTC. Protein product: CASSLPRGLAGGPETQYF.

This clonotype was seen a few times. The J gene is TRBJ2-7, the V gene TRBV7-2; perhaps TRBD2 as D (7 bases). V lost 5 bases and J 4 bases, leaving 18 bases between the germline ends. Germline V gene lookup returns CDR1 SGHTA and CDR2 FQGNSA. The CDR3 spans 15 residues. The CDR3 region has the DNA TGTGCCAGCAGCCAAAGGGGGGGCAGATTTTACGAGCAGTACTTC. The encoded protein is CASSQRGGRFYEQYF.

This clonotype came up many times. V usage is TRBV5-1 and J usage is TRBJ1-4; 9 bases agree with TRBD1. Germline lookup yields CDR1 SGHRS and CDR2 YFSETQ. Trimming removed 4 bases from V and 3 bases from J; junction bases left unmatched: 7. The CDR3 covers 16 residues. The CDR3 region has the DNA TGCGCCAGCAGCAGCGGGACAGGGAACTCTAATGAAAAACTGTTTTTT. Translating it yields CASSSGTGNSNEKLFF.

This clonotype showed up many times. The V call is TRBV20-1, the J call TRBJ2-1; 10 bases match TRBD2. The CDR3 spans 14 residues. The germline gives CDR1 DFQATT, CDR2 SNEGSKA (reference sequence). V shed 3 bases and J 6 bases; nucleotides not matched to a gene: 5. The CDR3: CSASLAGVSNEQFF. For the CDR3, the DNA is TGCAGTGCTAGTCTAGCGGGAGTTTCCAATGAGCAGTTCTTC.

This chain connects TRBV6-2 or TRBV6-3 to TRBJ2-7; 11 nucleotides align to TRBD1. This CDR3 has 13 residues. From germline, CDR1 is MNHEY and CDR2 SVGEGT. The V segment lost 10 bases and the J segment 5 bases; nucleotides outside the gene matches: 7. CDR3 DNA: TGTGCCACCCTAAGGACAGGGGGCGACGAGCAGTACTTC. This translates into CATLRTGGDEQYF.

On this clonotype itself: One end of the junction is discordant with germline, which a read error may explain. The V call is TRBV3-1, the J call TRBJ2-1, with 9 nucleotides matching TRBD1. CDR3 length equals 12 residues. The germline gives CDR1 LGHDT, CDR2 YNNKEL (reference sequence). DNA for the CDR3: TGTGCCAGCAGCCAAGGGGCCGGGACAGGGAGCTTC. It codes for CASSQGAGTGSF.

This clonotype was picked up a small number of times. The chain has TRBV20-1 and TRBJ1-1, with D perhaps TRBD1 (6 bases). The CDR3 is 14 amino acids. The V gene's germline CDR1 is DFQATT and CDR2 SNEGSKA (reference sequence). The V end was cut by 1 base, the J end by 1 base, with 10 bases between. The CDR3: CSARAGHANTEAFF. The DNA of the CDR3 is TGCAGTGCTAGAGCGGGACACGCGAACACTGAAGCTTTCTTT.

The chain combines TRBV4-3 with TRBJ2-3, with TRBD2 identical over 10 bases. There are 18 residues in the CDR3. Germline V gene data show CDR1 as LGHNA and CDR2 as YSLEER. J lost 2 bases, V lost 4 bases, and 12 bases had no gene match. This chain's CDR3 is CASSPRKGAGGPTDTQYF. In DNA form, the CDR3 reads TGCGCCAGCAGCCCACGTAAGGGAGCGGGGGGGCCCACAGATACGCAGTATTTT.

This clonotype was observed a handful of times. The chain recombines TRBV5-5 with TRBJ1-1; D is unclear. V lost 4 bases and J lost 1, with 5 bases in between. Germline V CDR1 and CDR2: SGHKS, YYEKEE (reference sequence). This CDR3 is 12 amino acids long. The DNA of the CDR3 is TGTGCCAGCAGCCCTCCGAACACTGAAGCTTTCTTT. Translated: CASSPPNTEAFF.

Ten or more counts support this clonotype. The rearrangement links TRBV20-1 to TRBJ2-2; 7 bases fit TRBD2. The CDR3 contains 16 residues. Germline loops: CDR1 DFQATT, CDR2 SNEGSKA (reference sequence). With 5 bases clipped from V and 6 bases from J, the junction kept 15 bases outside the gene matches. CDR3 bases: TGCAGTGCTCTTCTTTTTGGCGGGAGAGATTCCGGGGAGCTGTTTTTT. It is translated as CSALLFGGRDSGELFF.

This clonotype was seen more than once but under ten times. The chain is built from TRBV6-5 and TRBJ2-3; 10 bases map to TRBD2. Per the germline V gene, CDR1 is MNHEY and CDR2 is SVGAGI. V lost 3 bases, J lost 3 bases, and 9 bases stayed unmatched. The CDR3 consists of 17 residues. The DNA of the CDR3 is TGTGCCAGCAGTTATTCTTCTAGCGGGAGAAGGACAGATACGCAGTATTTT. Translated: CASSYSSSGRRTDTQYF.

This clonotype turned up a few times. The rearrangement uses TRBV20-1 and TRBJ2-3, with D perhaps being TRBD1 or TRBD2 (5 bases each). The length of the CDR3 is 14 residues. V dropped 3 bases and J dropped 5 bases, with 15 bases sitting between them. CDR1 is DFQATT, CDR2 SNEGSKA, per germline (reference sequence). CDR3 DNA sequence: TGCAGTGCTAGTCCCCGGGACCGGCGAGATACGCAGTATTTT. It encodes CSASPRDRRDTQYF.

At least ten counts were recorded for this clonotype. DNA for the CDR3: TGCGCCAGCAGCTTGGATTGGACTAGCGGGGTAAATGAGCAGTTCTTC. Its translation: CASSLDWTSGVNEQFF. The gene calls are TRBV5-1 and TRBJ2-1; 12 bases line up with TRBD2. Germline-derived CDR1 and CDR2 are SGHRS and YFSETQ. The V segment lost 0 bases and the J segment 7 bases; nucleotides outside the gene matches: 5. The CDR3 runs to 16 residues.

This chain's CDR3 is CASSLDGGKNEQFF. CDR3 bases: TGTGCCAGCAGCTTAGATGGGGGGAAGAATGAGCAGTTCTTC. The chain employs TRBV11-3 and TRBJ2-1; TRBD2 might be the D (6 bases). Germline values: CDR1 SGHNT, CDR2 YENEEA. The V end was cut by 0 bases, the J end by 7 bases, with 10 bases between. The CDR3 loop spans 14 amino acids. Full variable domain (remainder filled in from reference TRBV11-3 and TRBJ2-1): EAGVVQSPRYKIIEKKQPVAFWCNPISGHNTLYWYLQNLGQGPELLIRYENEEAVDDSQLPKDRFSAERLKGVDSTLKIQPAELGDSAVYLCASSLDGGKNEQFFGPGTRLTVL.

This clonotype has a handful of counts. The chain combines TRBV4-3 with TRBJ2-3, with 11 positions matching TRBD2. J was trimmed by 5 bases and V by 0 bases; bases with no gene match: 7. This CDR3 has 17 residues. Per germline, CDR1 LGHNA and CDR2 YSLEER. The CDR3 spells CASSQEELAGGEDTQYF. The CDR3 DNA reads as TGCGCCAGCAGCCAAGAGGAGCTAGCGGGAGGAGAAGATACGCAGTATTTT.

The rearrangement joins TRBV12-3 or TRBV12-4 to TRBJ1-1; a weak D match, TRBD1 (5 bases). Trimming cost V 6 bases and J 4 bases, with 18 bases left between them. The CDR3 contains 15 residues. CDR3 nucleotide sequence: TGTGCCAGCAGGCCCGAGGGACTGGCGATCACTGAAGCTTTCTTT. Translated, it gives CASRPEGLAITEAFF.

Many counts were recorded for this clonotype. V usage is TRBV12-3 or TRBV12-4 and J usage is TRBJ1-1, with D possibly being TRBD1 (6 bases). V lost 1 base and J lost 1, with 19 bases in between. The CDR3 runs 18 residues. CDR3 in amino acids: CASSLVEIWTDSNTEAFF. The CDR3 bases are TGTGCCAGCAGTTTAGTGGAAATATGGACAGACTCGAACACTGAAGCTTTCTTT.